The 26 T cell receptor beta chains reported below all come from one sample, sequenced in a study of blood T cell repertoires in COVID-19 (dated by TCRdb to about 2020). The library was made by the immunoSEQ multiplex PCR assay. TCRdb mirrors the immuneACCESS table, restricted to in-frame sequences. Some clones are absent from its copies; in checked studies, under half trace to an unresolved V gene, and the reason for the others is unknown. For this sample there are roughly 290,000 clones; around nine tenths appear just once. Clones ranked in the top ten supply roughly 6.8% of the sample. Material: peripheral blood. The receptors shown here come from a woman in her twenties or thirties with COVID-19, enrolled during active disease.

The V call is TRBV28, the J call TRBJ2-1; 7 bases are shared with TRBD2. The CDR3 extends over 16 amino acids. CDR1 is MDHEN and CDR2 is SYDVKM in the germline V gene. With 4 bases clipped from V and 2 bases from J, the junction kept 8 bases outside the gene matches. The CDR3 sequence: CASSWAPSGAYNEQFF. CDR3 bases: TGTGCCAGCAGTTGGGCTCCTAGCGGAGCCTACAATGAGCAGTTCTTC.

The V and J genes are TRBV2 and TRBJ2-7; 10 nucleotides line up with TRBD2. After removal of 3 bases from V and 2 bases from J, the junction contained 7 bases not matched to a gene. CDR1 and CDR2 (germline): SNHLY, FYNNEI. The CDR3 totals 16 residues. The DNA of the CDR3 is TGTGCCAGCAGTGAGGATTTGCTAGCGGGAGCCTACGAGCAGTACTTC. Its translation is CASSEDLLAGAYEQYF.

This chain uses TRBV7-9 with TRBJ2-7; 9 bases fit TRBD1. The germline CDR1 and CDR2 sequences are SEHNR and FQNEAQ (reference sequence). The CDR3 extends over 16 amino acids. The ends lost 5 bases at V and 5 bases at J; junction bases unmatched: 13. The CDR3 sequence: CASSVTGGAGLHEQYF. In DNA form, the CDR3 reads TGTGCCAGCAGCGTTACAGGGGGCGCGGGCCTCCACGAGCAGTACTTC.

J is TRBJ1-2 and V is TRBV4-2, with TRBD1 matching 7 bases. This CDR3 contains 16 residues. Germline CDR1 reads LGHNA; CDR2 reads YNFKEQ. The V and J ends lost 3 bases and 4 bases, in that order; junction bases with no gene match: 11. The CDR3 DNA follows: TGTGCCAGCAGCCAGGTAGGAGCAGGGGGAGGCTATGGCTACACCTTC. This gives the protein CASSQVGAGGGYGYTF.

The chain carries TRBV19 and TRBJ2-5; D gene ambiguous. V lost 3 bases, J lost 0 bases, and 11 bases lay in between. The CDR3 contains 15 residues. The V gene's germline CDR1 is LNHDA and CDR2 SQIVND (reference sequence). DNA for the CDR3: TGTGCCAGTAGTATCTCGTCCCGGGACCAAGAGACCCAGTACTTC. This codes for CASSISSRDQETQYF.

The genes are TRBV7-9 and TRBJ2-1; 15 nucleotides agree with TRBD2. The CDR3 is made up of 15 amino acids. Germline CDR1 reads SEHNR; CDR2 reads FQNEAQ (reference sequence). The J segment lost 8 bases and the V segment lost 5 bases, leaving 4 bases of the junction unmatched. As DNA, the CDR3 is TGTGCCAGCAGCCAAGGACTAGCGGGAGGGCATGAGCAGTTCTTC. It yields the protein CASSQGLAGGHEQFF.

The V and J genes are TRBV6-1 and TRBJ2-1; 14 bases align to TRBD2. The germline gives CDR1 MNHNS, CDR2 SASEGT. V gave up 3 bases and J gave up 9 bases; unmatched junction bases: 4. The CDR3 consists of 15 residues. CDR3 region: CASSDSGLAGVEQFF. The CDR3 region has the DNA TGTGCCAGCAGTGATTCGGGACTAGCGGGAGTTGAGCAGTTCTTC.

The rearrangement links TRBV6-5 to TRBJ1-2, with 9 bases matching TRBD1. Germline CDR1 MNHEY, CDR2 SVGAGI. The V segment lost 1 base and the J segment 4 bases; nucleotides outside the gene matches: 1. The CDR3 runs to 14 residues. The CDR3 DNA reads TGTGCCAGCAGTTACTTGGGACAGGGCTATGGCTACACCTTC. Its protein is CASSYLGQGYGYTF.

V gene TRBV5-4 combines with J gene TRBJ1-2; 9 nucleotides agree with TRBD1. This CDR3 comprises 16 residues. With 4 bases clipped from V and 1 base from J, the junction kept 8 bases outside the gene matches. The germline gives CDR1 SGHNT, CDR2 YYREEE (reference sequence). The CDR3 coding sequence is TGTGCCAGCAGCCGAGCGGGACAGGGCGATAACTATGGCTACACCTTC. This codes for CASSRAGQGDNYGYTF. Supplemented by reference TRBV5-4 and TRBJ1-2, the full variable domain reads ETGVTQSPTHLIKTRGQQVTLRCSSQSGHNTVSWYQQALGQGPQFIFQYYREEENGRGNFPPRFSGLQFPNYSSELNVNALELDDSALYLCASSRAGQGDNYGYTFGSGTRLTVV.

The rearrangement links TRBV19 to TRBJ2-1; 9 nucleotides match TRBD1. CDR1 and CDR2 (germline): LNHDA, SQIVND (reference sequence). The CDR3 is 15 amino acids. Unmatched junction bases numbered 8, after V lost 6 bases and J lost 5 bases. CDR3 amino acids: CASSPRDRADNEQFF. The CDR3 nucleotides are TGTGCCAGTAGCCCCCGGGACAGGGCCGACAATGAGCAGTTCTTC.

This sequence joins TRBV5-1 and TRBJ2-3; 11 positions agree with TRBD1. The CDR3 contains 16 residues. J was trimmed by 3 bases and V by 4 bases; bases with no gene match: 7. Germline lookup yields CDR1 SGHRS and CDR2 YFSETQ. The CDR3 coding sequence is TGCGCCAGCAGCCGAAAGGGACAGGGGGGAACAGATACGCAGTATTTT. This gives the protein CASSRKGQGGTDTQYF.

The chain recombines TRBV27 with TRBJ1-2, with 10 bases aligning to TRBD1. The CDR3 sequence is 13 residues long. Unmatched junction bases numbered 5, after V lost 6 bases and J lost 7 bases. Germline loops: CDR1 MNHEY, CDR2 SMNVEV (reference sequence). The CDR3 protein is CASSRGQGSGYTF. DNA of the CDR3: TGTGCCAGCAGCAGGGGACAGGGGAGTGGCTACACCTTC.

CDR3 in amino acids: CASSESIPSGGHEQFF. DNA of the CDR3: TGCGCCAGCAGTGAGTCGATACCCAGCGGGGGCCATGAGCAGTTCTTC. This chain uses TRBV10-1 with TRBJ2-1; 8 nucleotides line up with TRBD2. The junction had 9 bases not matched to a gene; V was cut back by 0 bases and J by 8 bases. Germline V gene lookup returns CDR1 WNHNN and CDR2 SYGVQD (reference sequence). CDR3 size: 16 residues.

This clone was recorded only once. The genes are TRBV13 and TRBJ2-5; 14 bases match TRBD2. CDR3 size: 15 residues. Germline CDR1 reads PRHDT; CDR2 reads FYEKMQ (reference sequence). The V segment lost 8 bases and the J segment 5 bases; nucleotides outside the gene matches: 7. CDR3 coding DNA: TGTGCCAGCGGCATTAGGACTAGCGGGAGGGAGACCCAGTACTTC. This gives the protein CASGIRTSGRETQYF.

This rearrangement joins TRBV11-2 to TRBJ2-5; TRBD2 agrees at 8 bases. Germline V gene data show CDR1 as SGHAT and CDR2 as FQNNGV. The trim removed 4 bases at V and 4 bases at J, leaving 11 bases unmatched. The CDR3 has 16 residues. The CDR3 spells CASSSRGAGEGETQYF. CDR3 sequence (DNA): TGTGCCAGCAGCTCCCGAGGAGCGGGAGAAGGAGAGACCCAGTACTTC.

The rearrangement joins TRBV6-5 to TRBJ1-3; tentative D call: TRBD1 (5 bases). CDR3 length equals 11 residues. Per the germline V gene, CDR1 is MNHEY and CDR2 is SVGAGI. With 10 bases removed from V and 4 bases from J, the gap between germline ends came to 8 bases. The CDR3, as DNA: TGTGCCACGCACAGGGGAAACACCATATATTTT. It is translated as CATHRGNTIYF.

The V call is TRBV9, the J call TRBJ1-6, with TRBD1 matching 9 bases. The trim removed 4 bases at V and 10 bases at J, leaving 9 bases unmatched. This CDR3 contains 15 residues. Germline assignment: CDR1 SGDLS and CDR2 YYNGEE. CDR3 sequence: CASSFRGTGQSPLHF. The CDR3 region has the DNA TGTGCCAGCAGCTTCCGCGGGACAGGGCAATCACCCCTCCACTTT.

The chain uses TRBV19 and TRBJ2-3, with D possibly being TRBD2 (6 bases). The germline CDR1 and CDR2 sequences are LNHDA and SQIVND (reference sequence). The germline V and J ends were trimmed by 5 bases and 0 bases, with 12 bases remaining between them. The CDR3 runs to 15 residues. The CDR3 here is CASSYSGPSTDTQYF. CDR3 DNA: TGTGCCAGTAGTTATAGCGGTCCTAGCACAGATACGCAGTATTTT.

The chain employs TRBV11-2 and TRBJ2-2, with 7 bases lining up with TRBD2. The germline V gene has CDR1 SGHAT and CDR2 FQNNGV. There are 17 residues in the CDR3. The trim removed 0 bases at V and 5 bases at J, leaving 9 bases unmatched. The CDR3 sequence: CASSLDSGGVITGELFF. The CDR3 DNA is TGTGCCAGCAGCTTAGATTCGGGGGGTGTAATAACCGGGGAGCTGTTTTTT.

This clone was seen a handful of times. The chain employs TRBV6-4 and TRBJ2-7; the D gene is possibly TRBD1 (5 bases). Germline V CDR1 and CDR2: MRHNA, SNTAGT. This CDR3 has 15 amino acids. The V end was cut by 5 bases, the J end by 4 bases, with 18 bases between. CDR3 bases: TGTGCCAGCAGTCCTCGCTGGGGCGACGGGTACGAGCAGTACTTC. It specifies CASSPRWGDGYEQYF.

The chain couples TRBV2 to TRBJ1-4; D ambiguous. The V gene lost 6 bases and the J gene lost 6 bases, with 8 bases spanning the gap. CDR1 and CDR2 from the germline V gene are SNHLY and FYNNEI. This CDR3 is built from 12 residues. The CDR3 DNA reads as TGTGCCAGCAGGAGGGAGTATGAAAAACTGTTTTTT. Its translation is CASRREYEKLFF.

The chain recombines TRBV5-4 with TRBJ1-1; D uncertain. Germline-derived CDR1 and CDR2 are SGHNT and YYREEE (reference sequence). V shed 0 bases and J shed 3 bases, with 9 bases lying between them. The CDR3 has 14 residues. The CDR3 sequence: CASSLVLGDTEAFF. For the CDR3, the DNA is TGTGCCAGCAGCTTGGTTCTCGGGGACACTGAAGCTTTCTTT.

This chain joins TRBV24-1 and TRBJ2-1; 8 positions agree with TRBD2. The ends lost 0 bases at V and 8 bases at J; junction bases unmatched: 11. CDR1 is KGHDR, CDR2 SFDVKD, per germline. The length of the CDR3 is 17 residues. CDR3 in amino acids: CATSDLQIPSGLYEQFF. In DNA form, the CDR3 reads TGTGCCACCAGTGATTTGCAAATACCTAGCGGGCTCTATGAGCAGTTCTTC.

CDR3 loop: CASSYGQGVTEAFF. CDR3 DNA sequence: TGCGCCAGCAGCTATGGACAGGGAGTGACTGAAGCTTTCTTT. This sequence joins TRBV5-1 and TRBJ1-1; TRBD1 aligns across 8 bases. CDR3 length: 14 amino acids. Germline CDR1 is SGHRS and CDR2 is YFSETQ. With V trimmed by 3 bases and J by 5 bases, 6 bases remained unmatched. Full variable domain (outside the CDR3, taken from reference TRBV5-1 and TRBJ1-1): KAGVTQTPRYLIKTRGQQVTLSCSPISGHRSVSWYQQTPGQGLQFLFEYFSETQRNKGNFPGRFSGRQFSNSRSEMNVSTLELGDSALYLCASSYGQGVTEAFFGQGTRLTVV.

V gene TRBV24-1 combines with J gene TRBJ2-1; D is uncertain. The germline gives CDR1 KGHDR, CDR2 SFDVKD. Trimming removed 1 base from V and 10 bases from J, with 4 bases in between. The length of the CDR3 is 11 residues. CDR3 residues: CATSDLSEQFF. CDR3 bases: TGTGCCACCAGTGATTTAAGCGAGCAGTTCTTC.

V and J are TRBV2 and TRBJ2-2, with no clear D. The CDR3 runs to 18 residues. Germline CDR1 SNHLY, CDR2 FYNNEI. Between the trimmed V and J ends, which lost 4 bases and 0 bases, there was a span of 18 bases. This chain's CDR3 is CASSGYTRRSANTGELFF. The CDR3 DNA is TGTGCCAGCAGTGGTTACACACGACGCAGCGCGAACACCGGGGAGCTGTTTTTT.